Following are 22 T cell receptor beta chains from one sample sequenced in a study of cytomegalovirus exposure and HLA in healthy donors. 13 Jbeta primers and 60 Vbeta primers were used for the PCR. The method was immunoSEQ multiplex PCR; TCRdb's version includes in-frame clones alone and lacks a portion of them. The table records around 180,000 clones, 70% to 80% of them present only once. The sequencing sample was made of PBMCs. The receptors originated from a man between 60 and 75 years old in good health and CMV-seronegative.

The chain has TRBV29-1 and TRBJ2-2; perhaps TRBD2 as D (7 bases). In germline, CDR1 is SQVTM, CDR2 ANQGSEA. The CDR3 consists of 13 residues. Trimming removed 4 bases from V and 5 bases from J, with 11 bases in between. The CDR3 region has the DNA TGCAGCGTTGTGGGGGGGCGAACCGGGGAGCTGTTTTTT. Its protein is CSVVGGRTGELFF.

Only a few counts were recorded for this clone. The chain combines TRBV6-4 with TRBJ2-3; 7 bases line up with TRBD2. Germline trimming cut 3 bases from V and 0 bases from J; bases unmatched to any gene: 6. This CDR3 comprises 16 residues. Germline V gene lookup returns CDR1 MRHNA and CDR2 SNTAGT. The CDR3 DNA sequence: TGTGCCAGCAGTGATACAGCGGGGTCTAGCACAGATACGCAGTATTTT. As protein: CASSDTAGSSTDTQYF.

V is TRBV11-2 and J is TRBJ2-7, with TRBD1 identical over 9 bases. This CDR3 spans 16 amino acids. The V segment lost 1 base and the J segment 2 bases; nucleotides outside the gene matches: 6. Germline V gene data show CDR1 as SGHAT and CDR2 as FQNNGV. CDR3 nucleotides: TGTGCCAGCAGCTTAGGTCTCGGGACAGGGACCTACGAGCAGTACTTC. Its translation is CASSLGLGTGTYEQYF. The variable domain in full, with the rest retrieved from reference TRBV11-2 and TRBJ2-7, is EAGVAQSPRYKIIEKRQSVAFWCNPISGHATLYWYQQILGQGPKLLIQFQNNGVVDDSQLPKDRFSAERLKGVDSTLKIQPAKLEDSAVYLCASSLGLGTGTYEQYFGPGTRLTVT.

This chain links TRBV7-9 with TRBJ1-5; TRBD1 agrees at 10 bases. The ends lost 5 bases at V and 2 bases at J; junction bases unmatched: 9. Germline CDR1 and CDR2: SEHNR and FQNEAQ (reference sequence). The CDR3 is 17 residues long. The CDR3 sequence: CASSRGSGTGGNQPQHF. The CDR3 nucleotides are TGTGCCAGCAGCCGTGGGTCCGGGACAGGGGGCAATCAGCCCCAGCATTTT.

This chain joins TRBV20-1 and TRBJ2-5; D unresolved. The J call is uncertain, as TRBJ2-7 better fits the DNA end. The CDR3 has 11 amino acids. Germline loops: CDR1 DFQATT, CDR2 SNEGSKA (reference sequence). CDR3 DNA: TGCAGTGCTAGACGCTCCTACGAGCAGTACTTC. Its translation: CSARRSYEQYF.

As DNA, the CDR3 is TGTGCCAGCAGTTTTCGACAGGGGTCGTCGGGCTACACCTTC. Protein: CASSFRQGSSGYTF. The rearrangement uses TRBV27 and TRBJ1-2, with 8 bases that match TRBD1. The length of the CDR3 is 14 residues. Trimming cost V 3 bases and J 8 bases; bases outside gene matches: 8. Per the germline V gene, CDR1 is MNHEY and CDR2 is SMNVEV (reference sequence).

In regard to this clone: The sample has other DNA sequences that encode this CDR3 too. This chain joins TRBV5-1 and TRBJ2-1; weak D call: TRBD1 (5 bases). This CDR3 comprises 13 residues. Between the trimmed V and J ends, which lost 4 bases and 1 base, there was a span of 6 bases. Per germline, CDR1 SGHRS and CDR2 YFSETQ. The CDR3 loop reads CASSQGSYNEQFF. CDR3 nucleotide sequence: TGCGCCAGCAGCCAGGGTTCCTACAATGAGCAGTTCTTC.

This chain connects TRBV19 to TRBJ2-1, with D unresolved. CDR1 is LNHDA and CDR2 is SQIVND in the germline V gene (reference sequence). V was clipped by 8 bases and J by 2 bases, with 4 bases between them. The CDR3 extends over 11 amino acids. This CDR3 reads CASRAYNEQFF. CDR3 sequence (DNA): TGTGCCAGTCGGGCCTACAATGAGCAGTTCTTC.

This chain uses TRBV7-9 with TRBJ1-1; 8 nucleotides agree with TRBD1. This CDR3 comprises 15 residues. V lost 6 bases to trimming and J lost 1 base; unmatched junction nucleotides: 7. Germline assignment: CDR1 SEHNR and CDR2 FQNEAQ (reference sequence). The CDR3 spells CASSSFDRGNTEAFF. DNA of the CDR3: TGTGCCAGCAGTTCTTTCGACAGGGGGAACACTGAAGCTTTCTTT.

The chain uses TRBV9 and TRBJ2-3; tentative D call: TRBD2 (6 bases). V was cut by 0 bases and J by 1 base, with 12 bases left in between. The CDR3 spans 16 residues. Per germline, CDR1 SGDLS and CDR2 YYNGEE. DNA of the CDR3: TGTGCCAGCAGCGTAGGTTCGGGAGTGGGCACAGATACGCAGTATTTT. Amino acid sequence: CASSVGSGVGTDTQYF. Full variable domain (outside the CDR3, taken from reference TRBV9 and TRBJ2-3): DSGVTQTPKHLITATGQRVTLRCSPRSGDLSVYWYQQSLDQGLQFLIQYYNGEERAKGNILERFSAQQFPDLHSELNLSSLELGDSALYFCASSVGSGVGTDTQYFGPGTRLTVL.

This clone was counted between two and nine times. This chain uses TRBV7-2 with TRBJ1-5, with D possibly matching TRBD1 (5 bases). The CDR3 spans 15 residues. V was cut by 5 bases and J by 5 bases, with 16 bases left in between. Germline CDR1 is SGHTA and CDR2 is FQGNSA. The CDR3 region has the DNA TGTGCCAGCAGCCCCCGCTGGGGCTCCGATCAGCCCCAGCATTTT. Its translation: CASSPRWGSDQPQHF.

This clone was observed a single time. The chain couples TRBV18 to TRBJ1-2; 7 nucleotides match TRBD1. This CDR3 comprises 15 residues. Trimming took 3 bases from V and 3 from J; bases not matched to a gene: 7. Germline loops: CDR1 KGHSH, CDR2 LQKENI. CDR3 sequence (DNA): TGTGCCAGCTCACCCCAAGGGGGCTTGGACTATGGCTACACCTTC. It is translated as CASSPQGGLDYGYTF. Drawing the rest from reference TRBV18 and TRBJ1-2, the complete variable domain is NAGVMQNPRHLVRRRGQEARLRCSPMKGHSHVYWYRQLPEEGLKFMVYLQKENIIDESGMPKERFSAEFPKEGPSILRIQQVVRGDSAAYFCASSPQGGLDYGYTFGSGTRLTVV.

The CDR3 reads CASSQAGGNTGELFF. The DNA of the CDR3 is TGTGCCAGCAGCCAAGCTGGAGGGAACACCGGGGAGCTGTTTTTT. The chain has TRBV14 and TRBJ2-2, with a weak D call TRBD2 (5 bases). V lost 1 base to trimming and J lost 1 base, with 7 bases between them. Germline V lookup: CDR1 SGHDN, CDR2 FVKESK. CDR3 size: 15 residues.

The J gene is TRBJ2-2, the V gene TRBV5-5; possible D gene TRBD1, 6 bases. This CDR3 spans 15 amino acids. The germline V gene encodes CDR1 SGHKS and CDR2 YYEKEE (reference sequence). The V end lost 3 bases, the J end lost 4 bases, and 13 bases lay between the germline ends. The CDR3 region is CASSWTTGLTGELFF. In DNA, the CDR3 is TGTGCCAGCAGCTGGACGACAGGACTCACCGGGGAGCTGTTTTTT.

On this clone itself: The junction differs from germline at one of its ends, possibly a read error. CDR3 DNA sequence: TGTGCTAGCAGCGTGGGCTCCGGGAGGGATCAGCCCCAGCATTTT. Residues: CASSVGSGRDQPQHF. The genes are TRBV7-7 and TRBJ1-5; D gene uncertain. Germline V gives CDR1 SSHAT, CDR2 FNYEAQ (reference sequence). The CDR3 length is 15 residues.

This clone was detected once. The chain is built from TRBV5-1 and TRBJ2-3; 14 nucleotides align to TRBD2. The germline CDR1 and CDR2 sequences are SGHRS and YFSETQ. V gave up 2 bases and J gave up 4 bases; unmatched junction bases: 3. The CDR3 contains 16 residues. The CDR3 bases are TGCGCCAGCAGCTTCCTGACTAGCGGGGGGGCAGATACGCAGTATTTT. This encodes CASSFLTSGGADTQYF.

The CDR3 coding sequence is TGTGCCAGCAGTGGGCCCCAACGAGAGACCCAGTACTTC. It specifies CASSGPQRETQYF. V is TRBV25-1 and J is TRBJ2-5; D unclear. Germline V gene data show CDR1 as MGHDK and CDR2 as SYGVNS. The CDR3 runs 13 residues. V lost 4 bases and J 4 bases, leaving 10 bases between the germline ends.

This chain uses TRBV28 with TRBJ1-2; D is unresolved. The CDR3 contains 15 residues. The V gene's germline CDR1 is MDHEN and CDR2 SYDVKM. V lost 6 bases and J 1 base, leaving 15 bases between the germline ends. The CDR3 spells CASRLGTYFNYGYTF. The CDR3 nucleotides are TGTGCCAGCAGGTTGGGCACGTACTTTAACTATGGCTACACCTTC.

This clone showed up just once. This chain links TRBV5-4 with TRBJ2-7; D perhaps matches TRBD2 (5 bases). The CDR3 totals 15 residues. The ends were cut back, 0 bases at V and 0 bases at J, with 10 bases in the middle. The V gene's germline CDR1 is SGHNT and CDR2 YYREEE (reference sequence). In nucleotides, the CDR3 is TGTGCCAGCAGCTTGGGACTATCGAGCTCCTACGAGCAGTACTTC. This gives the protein CASSLGLSSSYEQYF.

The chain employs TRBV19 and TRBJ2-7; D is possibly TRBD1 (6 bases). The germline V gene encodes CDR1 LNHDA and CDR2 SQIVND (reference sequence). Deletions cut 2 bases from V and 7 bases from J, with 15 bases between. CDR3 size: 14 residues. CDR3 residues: CASSITDHTGEQYF. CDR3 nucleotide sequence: TGTGCCAGTAGTATAACCGACCATACAGGGGAGCAGTACTTC. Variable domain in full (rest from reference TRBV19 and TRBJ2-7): DGGITQSPKYLFRKEGQNVTLSCEQNLNHDAMYWYRQDPGQGLRLIYYSQIVNDFQKGDIAEGYSVSREKKESFPLTVTSAQKNPTAFYLCASSITDHTGEQYFGPGTRLTVT.

CDR3 region: CASSLDTTGGSAFF. The CDR3 DNA reads TGTGCCAGCAGCTTGGATACGACAGGGGGCTCGGCTTTCTTT. This chain joins TRBV5-4 and TRBJ1-1; 10 bases agree with TRBD1. The J segment lost 11 bases and the V segment lost 0 bases, leaving 7 bases of the junction unmatched. CDR3 length: 14 residues. CDR1 is SGHNT, CDR2 YYREEE, per germline (reference sequence).

CDR3: CASSFRAGDTQYF. The DNA of the CDR3 is TGTGCCAGCAGCTTCCGTGCAGGGGATACGCAGTATTTT. V and J are TRBV5-6 and TRBJ2-3, with D maybe TRBD1 (5 bases). Trimming shortened V by 2 bases and J by 6 bases, and 10 bases separated the two germline ends. The germline V gene encodes CDR1 SGHDT and CDR2 YYEEEE. This CDR3 is built from 13 residues.